This T cell receptor beta chain was found in a study of metastatic and nonmetastatic thyroid tumors. Every patient underwent thyroid surgery untreated. CDR3 length equals 13 residues. CDR1 is MDHEN and CDR2 is SYDVKM in the germline V gene. Under the authors' procedure: The distant-metastasis classifier for papillary thyroid cancer was built from CDR3 differences across clinicopathological groups. TCRdb re-called the PCR reads through MiXCR. What appears here as the V and J calls and clone size reflects TCRdb's work, not the paper's. The sample records 25,000 to 35,000 clones, roughly 4% being singletons. This clone was observed a handful of times. A read error may account for a junction end that differs from germline.

The specimen sequenced was blood. The sequence was collected from a female donor with papillary thyroid cancer or a benign thyroid nodule (not recorded which). Some clones in this sample may be carry-over from other donors' samples. This sequence joins TRBV28 and TRBJ2-1, with D tentatively TRBD1 (6 bases). This CDR3 reads CASRWGPLNEQIF. For the CDR3, the DNA is TGTGCCAGCAGATGGGGGCCCCTTAATGAACAGATCTTC.